This T cell receptor (beta chain) was identified during a study of blood T cells in healthy people across ages. Study-wide results and limits: Across samples, TCR beta diversity tracked strongly with naive T cell percentage. The recorded TCR beta diversity per million T cells decreased in a roughly linear manner with age.

Isolation yielded PBMCs, at least 7 million per sample, in every case. Samples each had at least 6 micrograms of total RNA extracted. The use of a sample-barcoded 5' primer and a J-beta primer mix characterized a second PCR of about 7 to 12 cycles. TCRdb reprocessed the 5' RACE reads with MiXCR, giving one entry per CDR3 protein. The sample lists about 970,000 distinct CDR3 sequences; 51% were seen once. Points on this clonotype: As yet, its antigen is unknown.

This CDR3 region has 15 residues. Germline-derived CDR1 and CDR2 are SGHRS and YFSETQ. Trimming took 3 bases from V and 3 from J; bases not matched to a gene: 8. The receptor was isolated from an older woman in good health. The rearrangement links TRBV5-1 to TRBJ1-1; 7 positions match TRBD1. Sequenced input: blood. CDR3: CASSWRQGMDTEAFF. The CDR3, as DNA: TGCGCCAGCAGCTGGAGACAGGGAATGGACACTGAAGCTTTCTTT.